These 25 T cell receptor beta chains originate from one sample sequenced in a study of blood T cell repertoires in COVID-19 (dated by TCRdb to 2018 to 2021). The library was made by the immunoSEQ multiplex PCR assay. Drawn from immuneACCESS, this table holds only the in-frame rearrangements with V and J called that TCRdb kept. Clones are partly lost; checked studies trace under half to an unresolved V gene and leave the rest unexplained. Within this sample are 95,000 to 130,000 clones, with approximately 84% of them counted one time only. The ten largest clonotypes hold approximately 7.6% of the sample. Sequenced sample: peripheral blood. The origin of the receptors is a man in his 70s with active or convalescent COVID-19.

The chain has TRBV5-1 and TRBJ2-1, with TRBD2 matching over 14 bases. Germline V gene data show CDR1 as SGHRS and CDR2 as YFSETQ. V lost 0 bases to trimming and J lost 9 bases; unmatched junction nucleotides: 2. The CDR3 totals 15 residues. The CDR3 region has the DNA TGCGCCAGCAGCTTGGAGGGACTAGCGGGAGCTGAGCAGTTCTTC. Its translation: CASSLEGLAGAEQFF.

The DNA of the CDR3 is TGTGCCAGCAGGGGCTATGGGGGGAGCACAGATACGCAGTATTTT. Protein product: CASRGYGGSTDTQYF. The chain uses TRBV5-4 and TRBJ2-3; TRBD2 might be the D (6 bases). The length of the CDR3 is 15 residues. Trimming shortened V by 5 bases and J by 0 bases, and 13 bases separated the two germline ends. CDR1 SGHNT and CDR2 YYREEE come from the germline V gene (reference sequence). Variable domain in full (rest from reference TRBV5-4 and TRBJ2-3): ETGVTQSPTHLIKTRGQQVTLRCSSQSGHNTVSWYQQALGQGPQFIFQYYREEENGRGNFPPRFSGLQFPNYSSELNVNALELDDSALYLCASRGYGGSTDTQYFGPGTRLTVL.

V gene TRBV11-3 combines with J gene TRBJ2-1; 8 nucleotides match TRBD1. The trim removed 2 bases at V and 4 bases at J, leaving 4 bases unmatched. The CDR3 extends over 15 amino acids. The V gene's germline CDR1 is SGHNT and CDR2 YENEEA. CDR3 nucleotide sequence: TGTGCCAGCAGCTTAACAGGGGGGAGGTACAATGAGCAGTTCTTC. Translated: CASSLTGGRYNEQFF.

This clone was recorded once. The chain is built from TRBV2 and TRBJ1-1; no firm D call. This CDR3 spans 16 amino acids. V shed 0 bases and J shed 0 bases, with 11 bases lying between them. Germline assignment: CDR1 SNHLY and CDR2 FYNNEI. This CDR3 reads CASSEALSVVNTEAFF. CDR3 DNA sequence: TGTGCCAGCAGTGAAGCGCTTTCAGTCGTGAACACTGAAGCTTTCTTT. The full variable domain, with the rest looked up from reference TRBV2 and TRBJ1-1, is EPEVTQTPSHQVTQMGQEVILRCVPISNHLYFYWYRQILGQKVEFLVSFYNNEISEKSEIFDDQFSVERPDGSNFTLKIRSTKLEDSAMYFCASSEALSVVNTEAFFGQGTRLTVV.

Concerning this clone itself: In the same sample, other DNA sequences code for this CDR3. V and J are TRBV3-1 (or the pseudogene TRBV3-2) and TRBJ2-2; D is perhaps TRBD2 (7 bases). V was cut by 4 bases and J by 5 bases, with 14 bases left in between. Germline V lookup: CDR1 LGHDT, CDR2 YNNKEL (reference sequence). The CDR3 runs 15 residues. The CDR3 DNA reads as TGTGCCAGCAGCCTGGGGGGGGCCCGAACCGGGGAGCTGTTTTTT. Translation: CASSLGGARTGELFF.

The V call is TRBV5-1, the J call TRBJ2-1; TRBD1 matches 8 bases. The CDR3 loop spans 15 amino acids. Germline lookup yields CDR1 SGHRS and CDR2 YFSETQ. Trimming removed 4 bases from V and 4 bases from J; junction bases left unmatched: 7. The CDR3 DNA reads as TGCGCCAGCAGCCCCCAGACAGGGGTGTACAATGAGCAGTTCTTC. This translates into CASSPQTGVYNEQFF.

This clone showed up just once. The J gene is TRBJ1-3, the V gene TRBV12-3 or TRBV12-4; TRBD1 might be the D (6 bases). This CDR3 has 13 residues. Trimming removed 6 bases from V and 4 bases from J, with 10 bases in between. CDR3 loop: CASRWTAGNTIYF. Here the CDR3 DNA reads TGTGCCAGCAGATGGACAGCCGGAAACACCATATATTTT.

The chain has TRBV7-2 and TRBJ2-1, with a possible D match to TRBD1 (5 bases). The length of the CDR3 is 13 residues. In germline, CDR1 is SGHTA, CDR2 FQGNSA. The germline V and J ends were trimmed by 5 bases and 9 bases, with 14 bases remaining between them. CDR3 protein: CASSRTAGFEQFF. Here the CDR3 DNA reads TGTGCCAGCAGCCGAACGGCAGGGTTTGAGCAGTTCTTC.

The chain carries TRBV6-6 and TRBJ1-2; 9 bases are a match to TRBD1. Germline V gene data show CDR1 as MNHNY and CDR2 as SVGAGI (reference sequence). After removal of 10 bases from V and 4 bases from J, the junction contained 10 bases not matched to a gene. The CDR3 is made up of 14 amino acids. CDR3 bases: TGTGCCACCGGGGGTGGGACAGGGATCTATGGCTACACCTTC. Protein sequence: CATGGGTGIYGYTF.

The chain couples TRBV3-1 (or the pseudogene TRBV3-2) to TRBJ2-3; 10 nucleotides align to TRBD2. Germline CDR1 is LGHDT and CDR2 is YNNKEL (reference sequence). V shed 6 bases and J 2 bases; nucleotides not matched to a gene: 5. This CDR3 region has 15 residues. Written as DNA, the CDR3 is TGTGCCAGCAGTCTTAGCGGGGGGAACACAGATACGCAGTATTTT. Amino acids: CASSLSGGNTDTQYF.

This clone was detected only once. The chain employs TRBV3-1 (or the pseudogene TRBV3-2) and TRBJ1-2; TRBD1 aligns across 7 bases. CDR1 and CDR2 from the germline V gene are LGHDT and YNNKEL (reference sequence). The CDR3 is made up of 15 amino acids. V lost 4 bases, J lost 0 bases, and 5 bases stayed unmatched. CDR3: CASSPGTVANYGYTF. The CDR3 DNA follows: TGTGCCAGCAGCCCCGGGACAGTAGCTAACTATGGCTACACCTTC.

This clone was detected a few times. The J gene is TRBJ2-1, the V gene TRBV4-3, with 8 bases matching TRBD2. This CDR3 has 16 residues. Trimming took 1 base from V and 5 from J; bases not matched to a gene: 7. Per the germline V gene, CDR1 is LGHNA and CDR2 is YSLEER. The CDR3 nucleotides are TGCGCCAGCAGCCAAGCCCCTGCGGGGGGAAACAATGAGCAGTTCTTC. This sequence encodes CASSQAPAGGNNEQFF.

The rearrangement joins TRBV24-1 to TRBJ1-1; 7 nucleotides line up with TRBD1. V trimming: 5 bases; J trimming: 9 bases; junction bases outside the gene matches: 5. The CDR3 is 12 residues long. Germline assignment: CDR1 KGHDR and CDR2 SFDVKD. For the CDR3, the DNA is TGTGCCACCAGTGGAAGAAGGGGGCAAGCTTTCTTT. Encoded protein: CATSGRRGQAFF.

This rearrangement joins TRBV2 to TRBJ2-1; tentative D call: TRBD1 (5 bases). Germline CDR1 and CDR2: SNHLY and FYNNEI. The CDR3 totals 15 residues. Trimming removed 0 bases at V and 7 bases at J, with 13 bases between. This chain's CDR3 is CASSEAGVRVNEQFF. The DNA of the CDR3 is TGTGCCAGCAGTGAAGCAGGGGTAAGAGTTAATGAGCAGTTCTTC.

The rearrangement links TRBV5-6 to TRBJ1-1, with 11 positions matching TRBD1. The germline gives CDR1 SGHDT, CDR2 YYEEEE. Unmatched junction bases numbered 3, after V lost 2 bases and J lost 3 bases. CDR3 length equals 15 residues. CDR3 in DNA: TGTGCCAGCAGCTTCCCGGGACAGGGGGACACTGAAGCTTTCTTT. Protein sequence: CASSFPGQGDTEAFF.

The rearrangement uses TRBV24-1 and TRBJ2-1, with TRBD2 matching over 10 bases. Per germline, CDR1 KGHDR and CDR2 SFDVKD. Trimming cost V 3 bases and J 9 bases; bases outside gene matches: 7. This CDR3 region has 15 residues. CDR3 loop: CATSDARLAGGEQFF. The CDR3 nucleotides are TGTGCCACCAGTGATGCTCGACTAGCGGGCGGTGAGCAGTTCTTC.

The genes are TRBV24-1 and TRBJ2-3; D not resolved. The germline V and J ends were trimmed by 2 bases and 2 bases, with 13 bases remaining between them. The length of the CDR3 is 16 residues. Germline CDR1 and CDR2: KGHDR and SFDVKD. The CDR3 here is CATSDYDSSLTDTQYF. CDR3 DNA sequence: TGTGCCACCAGTGATTATGATAGCTCGCTCACAGATACGCAGTATTTT.

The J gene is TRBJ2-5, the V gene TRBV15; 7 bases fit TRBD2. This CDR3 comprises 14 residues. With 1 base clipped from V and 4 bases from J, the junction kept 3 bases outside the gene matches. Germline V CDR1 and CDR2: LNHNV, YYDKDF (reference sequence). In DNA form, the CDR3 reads TGTGCCACCAGCAGAGGCGGGGGTACAGAGACCCAGTACTTC. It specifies CATSRGGGTETQYF.

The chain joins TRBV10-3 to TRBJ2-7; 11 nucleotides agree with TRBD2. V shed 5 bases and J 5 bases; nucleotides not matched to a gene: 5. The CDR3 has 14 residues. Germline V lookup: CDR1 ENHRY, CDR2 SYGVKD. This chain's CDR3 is CAISTSGSINEQYF. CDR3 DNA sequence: TGTGCCATCAGTACTAGCGGGAGTATCAACGAGCAGTACTTC.

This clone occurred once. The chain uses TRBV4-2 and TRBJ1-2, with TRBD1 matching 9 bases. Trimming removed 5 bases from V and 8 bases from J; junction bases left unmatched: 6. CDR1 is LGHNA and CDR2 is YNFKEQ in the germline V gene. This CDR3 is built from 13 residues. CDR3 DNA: TGTGCCAGCAGCGAAACAGGGGGCCTCGGCTACACCTTC. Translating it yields CASSETGGLGYTF.

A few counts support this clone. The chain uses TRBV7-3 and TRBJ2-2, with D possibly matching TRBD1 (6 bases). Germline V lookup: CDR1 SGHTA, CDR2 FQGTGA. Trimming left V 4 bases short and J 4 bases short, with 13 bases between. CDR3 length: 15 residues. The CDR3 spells CASSYGQSGTGELFF. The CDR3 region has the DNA TGTGCCAGCAGCTATGGACAGTCGGGCACCGGGGAGCTGTTTTTT.

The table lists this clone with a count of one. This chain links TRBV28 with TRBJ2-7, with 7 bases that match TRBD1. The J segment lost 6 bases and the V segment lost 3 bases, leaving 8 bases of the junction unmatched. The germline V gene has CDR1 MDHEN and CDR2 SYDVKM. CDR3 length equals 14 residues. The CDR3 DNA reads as TGTGCCAGCAGTTTGGGGACAGTCTCGTTCGAGCAGTACTTC. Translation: CASSLGTVSFEQYF.

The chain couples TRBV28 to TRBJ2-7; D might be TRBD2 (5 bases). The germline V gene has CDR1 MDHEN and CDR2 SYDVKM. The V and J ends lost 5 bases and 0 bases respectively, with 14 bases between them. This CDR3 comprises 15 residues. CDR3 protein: CASSPSGSPSYEQYF. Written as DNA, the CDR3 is TGTGCCAGCAGTCCGAGCGGAAGTCCCTCCTACGAGCAGTACTTC.

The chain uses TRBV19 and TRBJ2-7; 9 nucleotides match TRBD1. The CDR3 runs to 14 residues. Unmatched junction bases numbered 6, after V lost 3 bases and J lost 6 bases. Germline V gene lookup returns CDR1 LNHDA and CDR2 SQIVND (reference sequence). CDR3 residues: CASSIRTGVFEQYF. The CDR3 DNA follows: TGTGCCAGTAGTATTAGGACAGGGGTTTTCGAGCAGTACTTC.

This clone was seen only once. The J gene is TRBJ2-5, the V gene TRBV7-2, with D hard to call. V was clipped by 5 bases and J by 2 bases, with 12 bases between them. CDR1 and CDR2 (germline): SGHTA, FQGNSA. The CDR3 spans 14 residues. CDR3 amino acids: CASSPNGRQETQYF. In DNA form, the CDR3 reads TGTGCCAGCAGCCCCAATGGCAGACAAGAGACCCAGTACTTC.